The 17 T cell receptor beta chains below come from one sample, sequenced in a study of T cell repertoires and HLA-DP antigens. Only in-frame clones appear in the TCRdb table, and some are missing; sequencing was by immunoSEQ multiplex PCR. The data show approximately 100,000 clones, 86% seen once. No antigen is known for these receptors. Sequenced input: CD4+ T cells from PBMCs. The receptors originated from a man in his fifties in good health and CMV-seronegative.

This clone was seen just once. The J gene is TRBJ2-3, the V gene TRBV6-4, with D perhaps matching TRBD2 (5 bases). The V gene's germline CDR1 is MRHNA and CDR2 SNTAGT. The CDR3 totals 14 residues. Between the trimmed V and J ends, which lost 0 bases and 2 bases, there was a span of 6 bases. CDR3: CASSDSGVTDTQYF. CDR3 nucleotides: TGTGCCAGCAGTGACTCCGGGGTCACAGATACGCAGTATTTT.

The rearrangement links TRBV6-5 to TRBJ2-5; 14 bases are shared with TRBD2. Per germline, CDR1 MNHEY and CDR2 SVGAGI. V was pared by 6 bases and J by 1 base, with 1 base of the junction left unmatched. The CDR3 is 15 residues long. The chain's CDR3 is CASRGTSGGQETQYF. The CDR3 nucleotides are TGTGCCAGCAGAGGGACTAGCGGGGGCCAAGAGACCCAGTACTTC.

This clone was recorded a few times. V gene TRBV6-5 combines with J gene TRBJ1-5; unclear D gene. The CDR3 loop spans 13 amino acids. Germline assignment: CDR1 MNHEY and CDR2 SVGAGI. V was clipped by 6 bases and J by 7 bases, with 13 bases between them. CDR3 loop: CASRPTGRQPQHF. DNA for the CDR3: TGTGCCAGCAGGCCCACGGGGAGACAGCCCCAGCATTTT.

This chain connects TRBV6-5 to TRBJ1-2, with D hard to call. The germline V and J ends were trimmed by 6 bases and 4 bases, with 6 bases remaining between them. The CDR3 length is 11 residues. CDR1 MNHEY and CDR2 SVGAGI come from the germline V gene. The CDR3 nucleotides are TGTGCCAGCAGGACGAGCTATGGCTACACCTTC. This translates into CASRTSYGYTF.

The V call is TRBV7-2, the J call TRBJ2-7, with D unclear. CDR1 is SGHTA, CDR2 FQGNSA, per germline. The V end lost 8 bases, the J end lost 6 bases, and 5 bases lay between the germline ends. The CDR3 sequence is 9 residues long. DNA for the CDR3: TGTGCCAGCGGAAGCGAGCAGTACTTC. Translated, it gives CASGSEQYF.

V and J are TRBV6-5 and TRBJ2-1; weak D call: TRBD1 (6 bases). There are 14 residues in the CDR3. From germline, CDR1 is MNHEY and CDR2 SVGAGI. Trimming left V 7 bases short and J 5 bases short, with 15 bases between. CDR3 region: CASTKGGSHNEQFF. CDR3 nucleotides: TGTGCCAGCACAAAAGGGGGATCCCACAATGAGCAGTTCTTC.

This chain uses TRBV7-2 with TRBJ1-3; no clear D gene. V dropped 3 bases and J dropped 0 bases, with 9 bases sitting between them. The CDR3 spans 15 residues. Germline lookup yields CDR1 SGHTA and CDR2 FQGNSA. CDR3 protein: CASSFRPTSGNTIYF. CDR3 DNA: TGTGCCAGCAGCTTTCGGCCCACCTCTGGAAACACCATATATTTT.

This sequence joins TRBV5-1 and TRBJ2-7; no clear D. The V end was cut by 5 bases, the J end by 2 bases, with 11 bases between. The germline V gene encodes CDR1 SGHRS and CDR2 YFSETQ. This CDR3 has 13 residues. In DNA, the CDR3 is TGCGCCAGCAGTAGAGCAAGTGCCTACGAGCAGTACTTC. Its translation is CASSRASAYEQYF.

The chain recombines TRBV6-1 with TRBJ1-5; 7 bases match TRBD1. Losses at the gene ends were 3 bases for V and 4 bases for J; bases not matched to a gene: 3. CDR1 is MNHNS and CDR2 is SASEGT in the germline V gene. This CDR3 has 14 residues. The CDR3 nucleotides are TGTGCCAGCAGTGACTTGGACAGGAATCAGCCCCAGCATTTT. Residues: CASSDLDRNQPQHF.

The chain carries TRBV29-1 and TRBJ1-1; possible D gene TRBD1, 6 bases. Germline V lookup: CDR1 SQVTM, CDR2 ANQGSEA. V shed 4 bases and J shed 1 base, with 13 bases lying between them. CDR3 length equals 14 residues. The CDR3 is CSVGEQTGNTEAFF. The CDR3 nucleotides are TGCAGCGTTGGGGAACAGACAGGGAACACTGAAGCTTTCTTT.

CDR3 loop: CASSLFPGPQNEQFF. In DNA, the CDR3 is TGTGCCAGCAGCTTGTTCCCGGGACCGCAAAATGAGCAGTTCTTC. The V gene is TRBV5-5, the J gene TRBJ2-1, with D perhaps assigned TRBD1 or TRBD2 (5 bases each). CDR1 is SGHKS and CDR2 is YYEKEE in the germline V gene (reference sequence). The CDR3 contains 15 residues. The V and J ends lost 1 base and 7 bases respectively, with 15 bases between them.

This clone was counted only a few times. This chain uses TRBV10-1 with TRBJ2-1, with a tentative D call TRBD2 (5 bases). Germline CDR1 and CDR2: WNHNN and SYGVQD (reference sequence). The CDR3 extends over 14 amino acids. Trimming cost V 8 bases and J 8 bases, with 19 bases left between them. The CDR3 loop reads CASSERGSAYEQFF. The CDR3 DNA follows: TGCGCCAGCTCGGAGAGAGGTAGCGCCTATGAGCAGTTCTTC.

The rearrangement links TRBV6-8 to TRBJ2-2; 12 bases map to TRBD2. Germline V gene sequence: CDR1 MNHGY, CDR2 SAAAGT. CDR3 size: 18 residues. J was trimmed by 9 bases and V by 0 bases; bases with no gene match: 11. The CDR3: CASSYSTSGGKSPRELFF. The CDR3 coding sequence is TGTGCCAGCAGTTACTCAACTAGCGGGGGGAAGTCCCCCAGGGAGCTGTTTTTT.

The chain recombines TRBV5-6 with TRBJ2-6, with 8 nucleotides matching TRBD1. The CDR3 extends over 18 amino acids. Germline CDR1 and CDR2: SGHDT and YYEEEE. V was pared by 4 bases and J by 0 bases, with 9 bases of the junction left unmatched. CDR3 DNA: TGTGCCAGCAGCACCACAGGGGGGCCAACCTCTGGGGCCAACGTCCTGACTTTC. Translating it yields CASSTTGGPTSGANVLTF.

The chain joins TRBV7-9 to TRBJ2-1; possibly TRBD2 for D (6 bases). Germline V gene lookup returns CDR1 SEHNR and CDR2 FQNEAQ (reference sequence). The CDR3 covers 19 residues. The V end was cut by 5 bases, the J end by 0 bases, with 23 bases between. The CDR3 here is CASSPPVSGARSSYNEQFF. For the CDR3, the DNA is TGTGCCAGCAGCCCCCCGGTTAGCGGCGCCCGGAGCTCCTACAATGAGCAGTTCTTC.

V is TRBV5-4 and J is TRBJ2-1; D perhaps matches TRBD1 (6 bases). This CDR3 is built from 15 residues. Trimming cost V 3 bases and J 4 bases, with 14 bases left between them. Germline loops: CDR1 SGHNT, CDR2 YYREEE (reference sequence). This CDR3 reads CASSWNRDTYNEQFF. The CDR3, as DNA: TGTGCCAGCAGCTGGAACCGGGACACTTACAATGAGCAGTTCTTC.

This clone appeared once. The chain couples TRBV7-2 to TRBJ2-3, with D tentatively TRBD2 (6 bases). This CDR3 spans 15 amino acids. Trimming took off 5 bases at V and 0 bases at J, with 12 bases between the two ends. Germline CDR1 SGHTA, CDR2 FQGNSA. CDR3 DNA sequence: TGTGCCAGCAGCCCGACTAGGGAAAGCACAGATACGCAGTATTTT. Translated: CASSPTRESTDTQYF. Combining the CDR3 with reference TRBV7-2 and TRBJ2-3 gives the whole variable domain GAGVSQSPSNKVTEKGKDVELRCDPISGHTALYWYRQSLGQGLEFLIYFQGNSAPDKSGLPSDRFSAERTGGSVSTLTIQRTQQEDSAVYLCASSPTRESTDTQYFGPGTRLTVL.